Listed below are T cell receptor beta chains from one sample, sequenced in a study of T cell clusters in autoimmune cytopenias. TCRdb re-called the multiplex PCR reads and shows each CDR3 protein once, DNA omitted. The specimen's table records 2,000 to 2,500 distinct CDR3 sequences. Sequenced input: peripheral blood. These receptor sequences come from a human donor with an autoimmune cytopenia or autoimmune hepatitis (not recorded which). CDR3s include the opening cysteine and the closing phenylalanine or tryptophan. The order of the fields is clone size, V gene, J gene, CDR3 protein. Not every row has a clone size; where given, it reads once, few, many or a size class.

NA	TRBV19	TRBJ2-2	CASSSATSGRVNTGELFF
NA	TRBV6-5	TRBJ2-7	CASSYNPPPYEQYF
medium-sized	TRBV27	TRBJ1-4	CASSLSGQGGEKLFF
NA	TRBV19	TRBJ1-2	CASSLAMSDGYTF
medium-sized	TRBV6-5	TRBJ2-7	CASTQDRERYYEQYF
medium-sized	TRBV18	TRBJ2-1	CASSPIAGRYNEQFF
medium-sized	TRBV29-1	TRBJ1-5	CSAAQGNQPQHF
NA	TRBV5-6	TRBJ2-3	CASSLYSGGATDTQYF
NA	TRBV28	TRBJ2-1	CASTLTTFYNEQFF
medium-sized	TRBV10-3	TRBJ1-6	CAISESRGNSPLHF
medium-sized	TRBV5-5	TRBJ1-4	CASSRTGATNEKLFF
NA	TRBV7-9	TRBJ2-5	CASSSTGQETQYF
medium-sized	TRBV6-5	TRBJ2-7	CASSPTAGAAYEQYF
medium-sized	TRBV29-1	TRBJ2-1	CSVVWLAGIYEQFF
medium-sized	TRBV5-6	TRBJ1-6	CASSQSDRLNSPLHF
NA	TRBV11-2	TRBJ1-4	CASSLVGTNEKLFF
medium-sized	TRBV6-5	TRBJ2-3	CASSYSPDAGGPTHTQYF
medium-sized	TRBV6-5	TRBJ2-1	CASSYSEYNEQFF
NA	TRBV20-1	TRBJ1-5	CSAAERVNNQPQHF
NA	TRBV6-1	TRBJ2-4	CASRDSGKNIQYF
NA	TRBV29-1	TRBJ2-6	CSVGTSGSDPNVLTF
medium-sized	TRBV29-1	TRBJ1-1	CSGQPGNTEAFF
medium-sized	TRBV19	TRBJ2-3	CASRRVGQTSTDTQYF
NA	TRBV6-5	TRBJ2-7	CASSSSGTYEQYF
NA	TRBV5-4	TRBJ2-7	CASSFGTSGSEYF
NA	TRBV30	TRBJ1-1	CAWSKRNVVTEAFF
NA	TRBV20-1	TRBJ2-3	CSATDGLSTDTQYF
NA	TRBV6-1	TRBJ1-4	CASRPGQGTNEKLFF
medium-sized	TRBV12-3/TRBV12-4	TRBJ1-6	CASQWGSSPLHF
NA	TRBV20-1	TRBJ1-1	CSARAAQSSEWYTEAFF
medium-sized	TRBV30	TRBJ2-5	CAWKLAGGEETQYF
medium-sized	TRBV5-5	TRBJ2-2	CASRSSGGSSGELFF
NA	TRBV24-1	TRBJ2-3	CATRDRGPTDTQYF
NA	TRBV20-1	TRBJ1-1	CSARRDQGTEAFF
NA	TRBV6-5	TRBJ2-7	CASSYRQASSYEQYF
medium-sized	TRBV6-5	TRBJ2-1	CASSYSTSGIFNEQFF
NA	TRBV5-1	TRBJ2-1	CASSFRTGLADNEQFF
medium-sized	TRBV6-5	TRBJ2-2	CASSDSTDTGELFF
NA	TRBV12-3/TRBV12-4	TRBJ1-5	CASSGWLHDQPQHF